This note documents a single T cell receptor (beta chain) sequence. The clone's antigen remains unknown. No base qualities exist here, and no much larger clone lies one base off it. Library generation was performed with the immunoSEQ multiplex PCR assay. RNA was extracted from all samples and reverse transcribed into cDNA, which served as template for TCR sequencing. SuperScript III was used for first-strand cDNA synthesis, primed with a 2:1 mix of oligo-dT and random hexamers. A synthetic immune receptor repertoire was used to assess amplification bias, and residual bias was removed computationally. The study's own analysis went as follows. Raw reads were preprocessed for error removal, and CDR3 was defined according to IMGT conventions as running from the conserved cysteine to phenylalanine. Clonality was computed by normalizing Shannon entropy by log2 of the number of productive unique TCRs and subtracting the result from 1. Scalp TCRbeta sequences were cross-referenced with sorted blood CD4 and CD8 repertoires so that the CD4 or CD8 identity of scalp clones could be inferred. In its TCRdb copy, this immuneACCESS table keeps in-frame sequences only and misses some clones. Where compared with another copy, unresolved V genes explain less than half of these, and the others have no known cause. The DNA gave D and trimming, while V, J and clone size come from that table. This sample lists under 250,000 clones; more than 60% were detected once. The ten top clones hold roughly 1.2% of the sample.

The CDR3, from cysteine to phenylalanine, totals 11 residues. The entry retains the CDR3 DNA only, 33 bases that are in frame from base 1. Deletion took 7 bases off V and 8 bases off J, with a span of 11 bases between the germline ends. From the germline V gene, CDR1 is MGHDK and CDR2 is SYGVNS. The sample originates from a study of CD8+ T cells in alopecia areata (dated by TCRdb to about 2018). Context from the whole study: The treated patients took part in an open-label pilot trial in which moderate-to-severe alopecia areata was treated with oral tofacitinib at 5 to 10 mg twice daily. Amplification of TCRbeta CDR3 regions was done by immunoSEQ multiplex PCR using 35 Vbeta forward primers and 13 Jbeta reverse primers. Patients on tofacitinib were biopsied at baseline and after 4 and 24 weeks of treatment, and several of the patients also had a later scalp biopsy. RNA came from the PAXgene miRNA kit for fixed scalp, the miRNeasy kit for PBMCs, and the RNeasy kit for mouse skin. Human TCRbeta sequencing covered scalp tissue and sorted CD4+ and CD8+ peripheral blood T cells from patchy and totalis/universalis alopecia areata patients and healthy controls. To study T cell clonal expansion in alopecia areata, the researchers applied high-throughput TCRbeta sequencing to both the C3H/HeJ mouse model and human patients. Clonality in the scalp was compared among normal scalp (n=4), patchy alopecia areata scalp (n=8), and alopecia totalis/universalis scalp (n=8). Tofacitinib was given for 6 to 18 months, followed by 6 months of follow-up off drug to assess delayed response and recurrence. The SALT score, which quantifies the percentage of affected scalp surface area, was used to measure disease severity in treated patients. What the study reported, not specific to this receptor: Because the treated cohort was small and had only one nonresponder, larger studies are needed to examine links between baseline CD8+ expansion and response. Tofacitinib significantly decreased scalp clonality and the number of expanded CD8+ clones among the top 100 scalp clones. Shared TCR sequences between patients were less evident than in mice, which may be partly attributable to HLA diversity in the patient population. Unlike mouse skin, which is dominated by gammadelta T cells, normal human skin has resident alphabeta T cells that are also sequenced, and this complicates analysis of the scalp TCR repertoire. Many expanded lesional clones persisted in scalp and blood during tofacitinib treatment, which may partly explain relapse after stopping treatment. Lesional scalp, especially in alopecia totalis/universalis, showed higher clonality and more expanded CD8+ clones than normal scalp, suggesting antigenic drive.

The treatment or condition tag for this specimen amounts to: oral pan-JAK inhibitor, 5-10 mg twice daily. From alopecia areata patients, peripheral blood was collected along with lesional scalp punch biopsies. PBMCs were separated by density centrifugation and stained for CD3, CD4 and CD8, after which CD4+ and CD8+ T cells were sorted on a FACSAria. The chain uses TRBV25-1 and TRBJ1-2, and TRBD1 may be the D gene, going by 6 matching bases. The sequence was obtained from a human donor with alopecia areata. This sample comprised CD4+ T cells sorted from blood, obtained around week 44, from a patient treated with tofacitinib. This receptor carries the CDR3 CASKGVGGYTF. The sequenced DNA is TGTGCCAGCAAGGGGGTTGGAGGCTACACCTTC.